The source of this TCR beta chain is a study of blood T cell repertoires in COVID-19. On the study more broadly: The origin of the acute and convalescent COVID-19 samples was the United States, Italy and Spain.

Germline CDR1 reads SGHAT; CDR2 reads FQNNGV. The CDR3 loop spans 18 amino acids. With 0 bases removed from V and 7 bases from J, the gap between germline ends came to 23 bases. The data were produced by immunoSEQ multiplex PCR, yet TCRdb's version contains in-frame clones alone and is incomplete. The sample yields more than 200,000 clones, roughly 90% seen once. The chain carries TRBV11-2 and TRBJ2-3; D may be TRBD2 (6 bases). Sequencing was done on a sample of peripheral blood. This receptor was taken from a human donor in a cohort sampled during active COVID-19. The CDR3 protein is CASSLDRSAYLGRYTQYF. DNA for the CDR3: TGTGCCAGCAGCTTAGATCGGTCGGCCTACCTGGGGAGGTATACGCAGTATTTT.